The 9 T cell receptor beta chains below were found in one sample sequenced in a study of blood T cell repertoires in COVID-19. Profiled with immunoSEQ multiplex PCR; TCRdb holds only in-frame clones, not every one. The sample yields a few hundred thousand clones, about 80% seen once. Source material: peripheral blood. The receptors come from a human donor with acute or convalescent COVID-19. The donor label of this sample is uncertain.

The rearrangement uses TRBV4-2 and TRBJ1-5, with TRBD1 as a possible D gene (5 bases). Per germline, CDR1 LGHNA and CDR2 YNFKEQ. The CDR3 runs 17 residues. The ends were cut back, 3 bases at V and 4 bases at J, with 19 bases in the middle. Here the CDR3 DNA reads TGTGCCAGCAGCCAGGAACCGAAGGGGTTCATGAATCAGCCCCAGCATTTT. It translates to CASSQEPKGFMNQPQHF.

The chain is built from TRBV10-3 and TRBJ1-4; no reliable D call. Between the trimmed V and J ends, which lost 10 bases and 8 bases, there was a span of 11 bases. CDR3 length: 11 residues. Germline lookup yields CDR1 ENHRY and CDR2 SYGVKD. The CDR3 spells CATSRGEKLFF. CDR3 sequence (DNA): TGTGCCACCTCACGCGGAGAAAAACTGTTTTTT.

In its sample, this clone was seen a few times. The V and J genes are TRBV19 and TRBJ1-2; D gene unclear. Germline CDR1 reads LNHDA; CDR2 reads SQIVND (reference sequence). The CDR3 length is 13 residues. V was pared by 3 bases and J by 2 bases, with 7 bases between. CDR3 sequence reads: CASSMGTNYGYTF. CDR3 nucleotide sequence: TGTGCCAGTAGTATGGGCACAAACTATGGCTACACCTTC. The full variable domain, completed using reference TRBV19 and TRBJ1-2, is DGGITQSPKYLFRKEGQNVTLSCEQNLNHDAMYWYRQDPGQGLRLIYYSQIVNDFQKGDIAEGYSVSREKKESFPLTVTSAQKNPTAFYLCASSMGTNYGYTFGSGTRLTVV.

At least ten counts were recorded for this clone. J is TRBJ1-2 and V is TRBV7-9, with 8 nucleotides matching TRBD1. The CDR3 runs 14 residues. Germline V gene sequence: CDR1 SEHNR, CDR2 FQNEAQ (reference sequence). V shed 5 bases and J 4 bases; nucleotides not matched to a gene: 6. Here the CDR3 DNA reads TGTGCCAGCAGCGAGGGACAGGCAGGCTATGGCTACACCTTC. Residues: CASSEGQAGYGYTF.

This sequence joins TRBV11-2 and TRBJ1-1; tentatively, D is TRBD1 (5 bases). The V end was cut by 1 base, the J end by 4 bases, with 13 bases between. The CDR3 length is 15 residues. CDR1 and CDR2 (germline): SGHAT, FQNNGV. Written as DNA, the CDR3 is TGTGCCAGCAGCTTAGCTGTTGGACATACCACTGAAGCTTTCTTT. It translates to CASSLAVGHTTEAFF.

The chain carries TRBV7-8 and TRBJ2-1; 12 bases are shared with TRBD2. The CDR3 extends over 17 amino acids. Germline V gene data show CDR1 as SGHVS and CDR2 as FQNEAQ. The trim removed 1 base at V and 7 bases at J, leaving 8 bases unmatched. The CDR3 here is CASSLGLAGVYRNEQFF. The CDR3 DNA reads TGTGCCAGCAGCTTAGGACTAGCGGGAGTCTACAGGAATGAGCAGTTCTTC.

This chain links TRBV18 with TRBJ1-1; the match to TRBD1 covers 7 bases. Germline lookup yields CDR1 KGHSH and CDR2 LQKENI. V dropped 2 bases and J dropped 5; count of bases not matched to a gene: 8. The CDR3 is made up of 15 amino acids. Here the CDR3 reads CASSPKGAPPTEAFF. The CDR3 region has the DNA TGTGCCAGCTCACCAAAGGGGGCGCCCCCAACTGAAGCTTTCTTT.

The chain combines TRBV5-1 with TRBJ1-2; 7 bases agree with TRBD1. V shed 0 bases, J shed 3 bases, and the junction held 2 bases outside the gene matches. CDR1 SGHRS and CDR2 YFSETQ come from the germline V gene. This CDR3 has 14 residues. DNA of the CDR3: TGCGCCAGCAGCTTGGGGGACAGATACTATGGCTACACCTTC. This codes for CASSLGDRYYGYTF.

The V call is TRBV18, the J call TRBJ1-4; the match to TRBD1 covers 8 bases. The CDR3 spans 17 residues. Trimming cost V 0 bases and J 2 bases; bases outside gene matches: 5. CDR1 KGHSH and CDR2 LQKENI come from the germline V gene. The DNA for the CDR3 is TGTGCCAGCTCACCACCACAGGGGGGTCGGACTAATGAAAAACTGTTTTTT. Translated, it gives CASSPPQGGRTNEKLFF.